This T cell receptor beta chain was profiled in a study of cytotoxic CD8 clonotypes in ibrutinib-treated CLL. Looking at the study overall: Enrolment comprised 11 relapsed/refractory and 15 treatment-naive patients; roughly 17 were IGHV unmutated.

Concerning this clone: The antigen is not known.

Findings and caveats of the study: Baseline clonality, above age-matched healthy donor levels, tracked circulating CD8+ T-cell counts. Baseline levels were approached again at progression, after clonality had risen at ibrutinib response.

Depth targeted 1 in 200,000 to 1 in 1 million T cells, averaging approximately 10x coverage per clonotype. Sequencing was performed with immunoSEQ multiplex PCR; in TCRdb, only in-frame clones are kept and a portion is missing. This repertoire shows hundreds of thousands of clones, under 80% found once; its top ten account for 15%. The ends lost 5 bases at V and 4 bases at J; junction bases unmatched: 5. This CDR3 is built from 15 residues. Germline V CDR1 and CDR2: SGDLS, YYNGEE. Specimen: PBMCs, collected after 24 months of ibrutinib treatment. This sequence originates from a human donor with chronic lymphocytic leukemia. The gene calls are TRBV9 and TRBJ2-2; 10 nucleotides line up with TRBD2. Written as DNA, the CDR3 is TGTGCCAGCAGGCGGACTAGCGGAGCCACCGGGGAGCTGTTTTTT. Translating it yields CASRRTSGATGELFF.